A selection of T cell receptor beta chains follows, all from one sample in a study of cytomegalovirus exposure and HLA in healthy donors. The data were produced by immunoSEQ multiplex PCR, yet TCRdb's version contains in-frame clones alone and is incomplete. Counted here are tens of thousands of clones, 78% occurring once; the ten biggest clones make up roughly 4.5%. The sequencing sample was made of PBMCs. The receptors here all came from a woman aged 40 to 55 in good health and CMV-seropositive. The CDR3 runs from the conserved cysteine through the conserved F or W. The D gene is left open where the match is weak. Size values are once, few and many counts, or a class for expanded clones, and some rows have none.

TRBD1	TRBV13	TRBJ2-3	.	CASARGDRGTDTQYF	TGTGCCAGCGCCCGGGGGGACAGGGGGACAGATACGCAGTATTTT
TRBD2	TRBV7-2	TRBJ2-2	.	CASSLVSLAGNTGELFF	TGTGCCAGCAGCTTAGTTTCCCTAGCGGGGAACACCGGGGAGCTGTTTTTT
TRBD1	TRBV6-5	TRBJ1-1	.	CASRELQGRTEAFF	TGTGCCAGCAGGGAACTACAGGGGCGGACTGAAGCTTTCTTT
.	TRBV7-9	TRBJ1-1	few	CASILLSDTEAFF	TGTGCCAGCATTTTGTTGAGCGACACTGAAGCTTTCTTT
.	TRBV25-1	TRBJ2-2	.	CASSLGGGELFF	TGTGCCAGCAGTCTCGGAGGGGGGGAGCTGTTTTTT
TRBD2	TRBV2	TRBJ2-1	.	CASSARTSGRALVSNEQFF	TGTGCCAGCAGTGCCAGGACTAGCGGGAGGGCATTAGTTTCCAATGAGCAGTTCTTC
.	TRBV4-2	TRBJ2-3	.	CASSQENQGTDTQYF	TGTGCCAGCAGCCAAGAAAACCAGGGCACAGATACGCAGTATTTT
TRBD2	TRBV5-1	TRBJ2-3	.	CASSSGAGDTDTQYF	TGCGCCAGCAGCTCGGGAGCGGGAGACACAGATACGCAGTATTTT
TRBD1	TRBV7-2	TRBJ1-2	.	CASSLGLGGQPEKDGYTF	TGTGCCAGCAGCTTAGGTTTAGGGGGACAGCCGGAAAAGGACGGCTACACCTTC
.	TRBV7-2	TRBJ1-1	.	CASSRTRTDTEAFF	TGTGCCAGCAGCCGAACGAGAACGGACACTGAAGCTTTCTTT
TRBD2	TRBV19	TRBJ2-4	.	CASSTRRHMTSSRNIQYF	TGTGCCAGTAGTACCCGCCGACATATGACTAGCTCTAGGAACATTCAGTACTTC
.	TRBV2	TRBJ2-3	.	CASSVRGIGTDTQYF	TGTGCCAGCAGCGTCCGGGGTATAGGCACAGATACGCAGTATTTT
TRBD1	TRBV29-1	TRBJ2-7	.	CSVIPGQVPYEQYF	TGCAGCGTCATACCGGGACAGGTACCCTACGAGCAGTACTTC
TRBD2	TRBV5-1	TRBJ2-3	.	CASSPRTSGSIAAHTDTQYF	TGCGCCAGCAGCCCCCGGACTAGCGGGAGCATAGCAGCACACACAGATACGCAGTATTTT
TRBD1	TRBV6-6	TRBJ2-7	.	CASLRTGDNEQYF	TGTGCCAGCCTTCGGACAGGGGATAACGAGCAGTACTTC
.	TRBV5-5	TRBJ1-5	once	CASSLGAGGNQPQHF	TGTGCCAGCAGCTTAGGGGCAGGCGGCAATCAGCCCCAGCATTTT